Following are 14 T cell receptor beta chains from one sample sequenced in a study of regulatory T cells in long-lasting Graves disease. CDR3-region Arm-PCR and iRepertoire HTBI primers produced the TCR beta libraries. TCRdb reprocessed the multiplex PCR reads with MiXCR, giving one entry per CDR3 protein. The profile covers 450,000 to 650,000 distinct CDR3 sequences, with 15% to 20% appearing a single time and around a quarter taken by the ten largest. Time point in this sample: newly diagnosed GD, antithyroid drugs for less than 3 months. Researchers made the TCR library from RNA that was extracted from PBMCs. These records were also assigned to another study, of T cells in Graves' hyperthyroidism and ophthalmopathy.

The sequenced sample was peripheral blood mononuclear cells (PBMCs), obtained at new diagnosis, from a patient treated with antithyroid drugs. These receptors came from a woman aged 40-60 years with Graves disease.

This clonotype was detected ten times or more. The CDR3 bases are TGCGCCAGCCATTTGATAATGGGCGGGAACACTGAAGCTTTCTTT. It yields the protein CASHLIMGGNTEAFF. The chain uses TRBV5-1 and TRBJ1-1; D is unresolved. V lost 7 bases, J lost 1 base, and 17 bases lay in between. The germline V gene has CDR1 SGHRS and CDR2 YFSETQ. The CDR3 is made up of 15 amino acids.

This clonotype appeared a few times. CDR3 nucleotides: TGTGCCAGCAGTAGACAGGGGGCGAATGGCTACACCTTC. It translates to CASSRQGANGYTF. The chain links TRBV6-1 to TRBJ1-2; 10 nucleotides align to TRBD1. The V and J ends lost 5 bases and 6 bases, in that order; junction bases with no gene match: 3. This CDR3 region has 13 residues. Germline V gene sequence: CDR1 MNHNS, CDR2 SASEGT.

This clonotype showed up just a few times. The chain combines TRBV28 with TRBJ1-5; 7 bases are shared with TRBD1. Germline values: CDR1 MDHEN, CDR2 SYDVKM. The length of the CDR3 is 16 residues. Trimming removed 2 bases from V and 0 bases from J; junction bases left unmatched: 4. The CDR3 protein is CASSLQGGYSNQPQHF. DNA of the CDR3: TGTGCCAGCAGTTTACAGGGGGGATATAGCAATCAGCCCCAGCATTTT.

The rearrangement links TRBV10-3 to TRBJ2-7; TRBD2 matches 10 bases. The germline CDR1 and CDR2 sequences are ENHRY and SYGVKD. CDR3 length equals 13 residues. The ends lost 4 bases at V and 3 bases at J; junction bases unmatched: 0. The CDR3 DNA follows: TGTGCCATCAGTGGGACTAGCGGCTACGAGCAGTACTTC. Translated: CAISGTSGYEQYF.

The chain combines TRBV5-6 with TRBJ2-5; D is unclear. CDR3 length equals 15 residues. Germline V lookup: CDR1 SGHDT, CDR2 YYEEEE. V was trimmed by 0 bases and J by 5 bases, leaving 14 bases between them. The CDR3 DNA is TGTGCCAGCAGCTTGGTTCTGGCTGTTGAGGAGACCCAGTACTTC. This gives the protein CASSLVLAVEETQYF.

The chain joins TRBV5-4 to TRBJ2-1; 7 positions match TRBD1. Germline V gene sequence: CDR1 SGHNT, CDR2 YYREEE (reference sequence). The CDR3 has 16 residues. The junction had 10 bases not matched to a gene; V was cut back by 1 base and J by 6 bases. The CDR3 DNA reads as TGTGCCAGCAGCTTGACCGGGACAGTAATGCTCAATGAGCAGTTCTTC. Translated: CASSLTGTVMLNEQFF. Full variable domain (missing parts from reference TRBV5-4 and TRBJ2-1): ETGVTQSPTHLIKTRGQQVTLRCSSQSGHNTVSWYQQALGQGPQFIFQYYREEENGRGNFPPRFSGLQFPNYSSELNVNALELDDSALYLCASSLTGTVMLNEQFFGPGTRLTVL.

The DNA of the CDR3 is TGTGCCAGCTCACCAGCCGGAGGGGGATCTGGAAACACCATATATTTT. It translates to CASSPAGGGSGNTIYF. The chain couples TRBV18 to TRBJ1-3; D perhaps matches TRBD1 (6 bases). V shed 2 bases and J shed 1 base, with 12 bases lying between them. From germline, CDR1 is KGHSH and CDR2 LQKENI. The CDR3 length is 16 residues.

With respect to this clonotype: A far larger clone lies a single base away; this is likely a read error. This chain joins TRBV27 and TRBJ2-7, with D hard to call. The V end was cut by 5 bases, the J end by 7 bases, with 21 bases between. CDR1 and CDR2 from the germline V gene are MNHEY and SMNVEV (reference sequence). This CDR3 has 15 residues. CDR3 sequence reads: CASSPSQELYNEQYF. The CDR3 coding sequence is TGTGCCAGCAGTCCGAGCCAGGAGCTTTACAATGAGCAGTACTTC.

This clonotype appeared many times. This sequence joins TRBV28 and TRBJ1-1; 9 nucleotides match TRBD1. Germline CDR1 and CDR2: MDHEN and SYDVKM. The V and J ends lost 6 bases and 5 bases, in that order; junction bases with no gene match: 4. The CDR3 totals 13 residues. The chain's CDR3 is CASRIGQGTEAFF. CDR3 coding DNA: TGTGCCAGCAGGATCGGACAGGGGACTGAAGCTTTCTTT. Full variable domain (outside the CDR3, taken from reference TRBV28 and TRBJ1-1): DVKVTQSSRYLVKRTGEKVFLECVQDMDHENMFWYRQDPGLGLRLIYFSYDVKMKEKGDIPEGYSVSREKKERFSLILESASTNQTSMYLCASRIGQGTEAFFGQGTRLTVV.

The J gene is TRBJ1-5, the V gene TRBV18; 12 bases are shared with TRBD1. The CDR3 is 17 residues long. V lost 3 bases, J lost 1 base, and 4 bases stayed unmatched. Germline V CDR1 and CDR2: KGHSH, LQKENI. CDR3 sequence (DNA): TGTGCCAGCTCACCCGGGACAGGGGGCGTAAGCAATCAGCCCCAGCATTTT. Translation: CASSPGTGGVSNQPQHF.

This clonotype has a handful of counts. CDR3 in amino acids: CASSFTALAAKNTGELFF. CDR3 coding DNA: TGTGCCAGCAGCTTCACCGCACTAGCGGCAAAGAACACCGGGGAGCTGTTTTTT. The chain is built from TRBV11-3 and TRBJ2-2; 8 bases align to TRBD2. V dropped 3 bases and J dropped 1; count of bases not matched to a gene: 10. This CDR3 is 18 amino acids long. Germline values: CDR1 SGHNT, CDR2 YENEEA.

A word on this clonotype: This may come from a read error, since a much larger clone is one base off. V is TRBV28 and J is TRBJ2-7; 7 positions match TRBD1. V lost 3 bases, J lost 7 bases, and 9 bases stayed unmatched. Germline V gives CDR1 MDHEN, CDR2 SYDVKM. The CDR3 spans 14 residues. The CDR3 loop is CASSFDRVNNEQYF. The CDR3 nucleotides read TGTGCCAGCAGTTTTGACAGGGTCAACAATGAGCAGTACTTC.

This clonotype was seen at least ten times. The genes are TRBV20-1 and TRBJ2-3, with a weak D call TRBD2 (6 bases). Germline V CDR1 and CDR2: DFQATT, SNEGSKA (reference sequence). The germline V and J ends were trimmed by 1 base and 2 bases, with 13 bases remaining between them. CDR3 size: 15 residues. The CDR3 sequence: CSARAPRGYTDTQYF. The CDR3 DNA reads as TGCAGTGCTAGAGCTCCGCGGGGTTACACAGATACGCAGTATTTT.

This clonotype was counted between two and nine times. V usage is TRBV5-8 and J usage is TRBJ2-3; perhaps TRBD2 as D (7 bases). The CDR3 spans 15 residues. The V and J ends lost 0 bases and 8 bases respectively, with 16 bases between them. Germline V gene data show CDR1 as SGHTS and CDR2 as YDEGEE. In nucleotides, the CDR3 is TGTGCCAGCAGCTTGGCGGGGGGCCAGACGGGTACGCAGTATTTT. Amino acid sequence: CASSLAGGQTGTQYF. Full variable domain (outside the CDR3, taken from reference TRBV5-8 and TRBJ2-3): EAGVTQSPTHLIKTRGQQATLRCSPISGHTSVYWYQQALGLGLQFLLWYDEGEERNRGNFPPRFSGRQFPNYSSELNVNALELEDSALYLCASSLAGGQTGTQYFGPGTRLTVL.